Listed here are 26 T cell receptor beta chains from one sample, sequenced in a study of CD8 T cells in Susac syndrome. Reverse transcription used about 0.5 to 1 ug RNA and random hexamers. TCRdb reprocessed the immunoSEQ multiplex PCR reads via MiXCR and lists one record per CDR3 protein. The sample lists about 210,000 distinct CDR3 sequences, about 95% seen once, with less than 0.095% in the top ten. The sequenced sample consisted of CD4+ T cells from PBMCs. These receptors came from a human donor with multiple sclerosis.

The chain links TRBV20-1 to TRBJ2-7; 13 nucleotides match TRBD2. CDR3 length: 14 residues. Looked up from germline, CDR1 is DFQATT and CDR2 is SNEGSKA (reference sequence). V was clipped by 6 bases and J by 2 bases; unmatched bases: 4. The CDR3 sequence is CSARTSGGTYEQYF. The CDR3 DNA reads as TGCAGTGCCCGGACTAGCGGGGGAACCTACGAGCAGTACTTC.

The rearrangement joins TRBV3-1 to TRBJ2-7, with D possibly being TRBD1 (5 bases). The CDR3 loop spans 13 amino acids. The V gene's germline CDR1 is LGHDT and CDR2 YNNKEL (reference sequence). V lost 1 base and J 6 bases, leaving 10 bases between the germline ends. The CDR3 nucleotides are TGTGCCAGCAGCCAAGCAGAGCAGGGCGAGCAGTACTTC. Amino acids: CASSQAEQGEQYF.

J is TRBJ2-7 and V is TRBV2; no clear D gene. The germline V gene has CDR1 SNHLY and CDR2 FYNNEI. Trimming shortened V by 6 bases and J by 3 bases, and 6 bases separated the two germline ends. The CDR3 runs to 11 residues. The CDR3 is CASRLSYEQYF. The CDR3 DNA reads TGTGCCAGCAGACTTAGCTACGAGCAGTACTTC.

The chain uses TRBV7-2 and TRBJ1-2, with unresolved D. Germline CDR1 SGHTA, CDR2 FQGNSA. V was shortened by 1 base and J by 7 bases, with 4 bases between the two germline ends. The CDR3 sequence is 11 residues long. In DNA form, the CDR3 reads TGTGCCAGCAGCTTAGAGGCTGGCTACACCTTC. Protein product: CASSLEAGYTF.

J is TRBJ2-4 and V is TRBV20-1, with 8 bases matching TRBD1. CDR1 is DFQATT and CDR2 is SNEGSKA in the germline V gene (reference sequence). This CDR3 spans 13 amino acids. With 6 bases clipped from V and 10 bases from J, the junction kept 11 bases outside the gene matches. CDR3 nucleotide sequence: TGCAGTGCCACCGGGACAGGTGTCTGGATTCAGTACTTC. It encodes CSATGTGVWIQYF.

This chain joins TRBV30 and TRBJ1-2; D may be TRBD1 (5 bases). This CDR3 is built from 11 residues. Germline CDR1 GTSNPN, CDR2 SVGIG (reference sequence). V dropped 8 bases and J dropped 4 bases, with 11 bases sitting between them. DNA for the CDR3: TGTGCCGGCAGGGAGGTCTATGGCTACACCTTC. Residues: CAGREVYGYTF.

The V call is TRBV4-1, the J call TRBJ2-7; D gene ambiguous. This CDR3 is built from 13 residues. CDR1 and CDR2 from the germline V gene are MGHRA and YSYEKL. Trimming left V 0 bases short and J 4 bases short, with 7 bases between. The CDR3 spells CASSQERLYEQYF. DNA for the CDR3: TGCGCCAGCAGCCAAGAGCGGTTGTACGAGCAGTACTTC.

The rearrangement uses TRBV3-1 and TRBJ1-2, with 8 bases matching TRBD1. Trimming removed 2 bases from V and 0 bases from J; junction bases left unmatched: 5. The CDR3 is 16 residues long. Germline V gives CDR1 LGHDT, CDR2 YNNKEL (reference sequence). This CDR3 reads CASSQPGQGANYGYTF. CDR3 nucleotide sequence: TGTGCCAGCAGCCAACCCGGACAGGGAGCTAACTATGGCTACACCTTC.

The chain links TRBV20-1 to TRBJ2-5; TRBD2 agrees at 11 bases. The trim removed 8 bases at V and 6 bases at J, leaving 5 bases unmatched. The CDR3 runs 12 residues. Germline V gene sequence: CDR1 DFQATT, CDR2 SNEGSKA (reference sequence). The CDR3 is CSLLAGGQTQYF. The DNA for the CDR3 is TGCAGTCTTCTAGCGGGGGGTCAGACCCAGTACTTC.

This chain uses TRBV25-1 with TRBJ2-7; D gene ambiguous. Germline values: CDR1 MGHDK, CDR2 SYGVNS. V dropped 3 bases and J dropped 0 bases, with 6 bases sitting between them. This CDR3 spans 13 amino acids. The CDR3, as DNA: TGTGCCAGCAGTGACAGAACCTCCTACGAGCAGTACTTC. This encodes CASSDRTSYEQYF.

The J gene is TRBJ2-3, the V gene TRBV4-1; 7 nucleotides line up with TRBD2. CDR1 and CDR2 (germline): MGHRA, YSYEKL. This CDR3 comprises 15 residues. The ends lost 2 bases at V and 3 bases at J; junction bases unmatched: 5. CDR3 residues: CASSQRLAQTDTQYF. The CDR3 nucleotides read TGCGCCAGCAGCCAACGACTAGCCCAGACAGATACGCAGTATTTT.

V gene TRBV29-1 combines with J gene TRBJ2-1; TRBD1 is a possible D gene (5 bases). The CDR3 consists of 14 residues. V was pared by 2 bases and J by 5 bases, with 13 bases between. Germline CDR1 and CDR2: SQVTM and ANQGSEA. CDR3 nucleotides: TGCAGCGTTGAACTCGTCGACAGTAACAATGAGCAGTTCTTC. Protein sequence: CSVELVDSNNEQFF.

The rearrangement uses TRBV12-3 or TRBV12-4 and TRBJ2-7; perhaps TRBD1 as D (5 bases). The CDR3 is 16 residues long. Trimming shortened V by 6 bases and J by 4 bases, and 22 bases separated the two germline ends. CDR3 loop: CASSLSGAGPLYEQYF. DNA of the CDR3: TGTGCCAGCAGCCTGTCTGGGGCCGGACCGCTATACGAGCAGTACTTC.

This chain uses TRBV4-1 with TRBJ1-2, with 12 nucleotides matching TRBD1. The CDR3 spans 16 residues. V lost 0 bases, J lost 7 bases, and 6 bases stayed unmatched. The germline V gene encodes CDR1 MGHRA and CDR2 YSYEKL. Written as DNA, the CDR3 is TGCGCCAGCAGCCAAGATCGCCCGGGACAGGGGGCTGGCTACACCTTC. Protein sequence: CASSQDRPGQGAGYTF.

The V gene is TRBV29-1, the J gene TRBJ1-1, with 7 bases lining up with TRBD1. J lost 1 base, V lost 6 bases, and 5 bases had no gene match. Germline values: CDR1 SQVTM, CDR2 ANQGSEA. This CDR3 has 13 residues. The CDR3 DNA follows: TGCAGCGTCGCGGGACAGCCGAACACTGAAGCTTTCTTT. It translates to CSVAGQPNTEAFF.

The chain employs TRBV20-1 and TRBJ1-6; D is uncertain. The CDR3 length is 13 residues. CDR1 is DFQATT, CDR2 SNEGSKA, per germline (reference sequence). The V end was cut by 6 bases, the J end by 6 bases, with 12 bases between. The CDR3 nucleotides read TGCAGTGCGCGGGCAGTTATTAATTCACCCCTCCACTTT. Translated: CSARAVINSPLHF.

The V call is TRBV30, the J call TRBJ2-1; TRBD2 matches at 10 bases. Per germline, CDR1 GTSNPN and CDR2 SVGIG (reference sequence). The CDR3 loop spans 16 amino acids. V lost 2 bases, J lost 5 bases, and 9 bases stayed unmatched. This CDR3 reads CAWSSPGLAKNNEQFF. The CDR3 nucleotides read TGTGCCTGGAGTTCACCGGGACTAGCGAAAAACAATGAGCAGTTCTTC. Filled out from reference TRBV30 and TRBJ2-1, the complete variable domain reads SQTIHQWPATLVQPVGSPLSLECTVEGTSNPNLYWYRQAAGRGLQLLFYSVGIGQISSEVPQNLSASRPQDRQFILSSKKLLLSDSGFYLCAWSSPGLAKNNEQFFGPGTRLTVL.

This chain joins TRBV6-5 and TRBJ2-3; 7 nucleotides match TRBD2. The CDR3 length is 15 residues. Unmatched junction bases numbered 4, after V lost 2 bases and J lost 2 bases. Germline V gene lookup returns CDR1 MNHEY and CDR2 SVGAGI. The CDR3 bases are TGTGCCAGCAGTTACAGCGGGGAAGCCACAGATACGCAGTATTTT. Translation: CASSYSGEATDTQYF.

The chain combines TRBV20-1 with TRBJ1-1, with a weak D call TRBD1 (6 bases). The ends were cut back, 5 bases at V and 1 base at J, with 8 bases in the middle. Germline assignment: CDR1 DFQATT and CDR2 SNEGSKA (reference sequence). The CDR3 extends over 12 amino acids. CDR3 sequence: CSAQQGNTEAFF. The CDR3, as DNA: TGCAGTGCTCAACAGGGGAACACTGAAGCTTTCTTT.

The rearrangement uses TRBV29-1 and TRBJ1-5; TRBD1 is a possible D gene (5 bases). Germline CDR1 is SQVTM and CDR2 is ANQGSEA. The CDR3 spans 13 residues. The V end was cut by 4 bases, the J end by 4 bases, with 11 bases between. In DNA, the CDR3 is TGCAGCGTTGGGCAGGACAAAAATCAGCCCCAGCATTTT. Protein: CSVGQDKNQPQHF.

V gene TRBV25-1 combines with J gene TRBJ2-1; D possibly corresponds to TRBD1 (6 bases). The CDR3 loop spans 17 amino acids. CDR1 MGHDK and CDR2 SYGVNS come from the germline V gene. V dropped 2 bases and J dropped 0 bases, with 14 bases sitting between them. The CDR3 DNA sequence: TGTGCCAGCAGTGAAAAGGGCGTCAGGGGCTCCTACAATGAGCAGTTCTTC. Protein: CASSEKGVRGSYNEQFF.

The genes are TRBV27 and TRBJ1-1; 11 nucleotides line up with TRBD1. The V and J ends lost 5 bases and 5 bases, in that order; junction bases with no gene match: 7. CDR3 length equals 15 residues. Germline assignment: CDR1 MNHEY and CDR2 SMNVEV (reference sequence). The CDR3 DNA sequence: TGTGCCAGCAGTCCGCTGGGACAGGGGGGGACTGAAGCTTTCTTT. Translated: CASSPLGQGGTEAFF.

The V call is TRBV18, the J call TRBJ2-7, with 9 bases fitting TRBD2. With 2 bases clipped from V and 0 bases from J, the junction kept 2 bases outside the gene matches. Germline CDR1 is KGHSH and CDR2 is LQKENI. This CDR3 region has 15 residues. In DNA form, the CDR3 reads TGTGCCAGCTCACCAGAGCGGGAGGTCTCCTACGAGCAGTACTTC. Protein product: CASSPEREVSYEQYF.

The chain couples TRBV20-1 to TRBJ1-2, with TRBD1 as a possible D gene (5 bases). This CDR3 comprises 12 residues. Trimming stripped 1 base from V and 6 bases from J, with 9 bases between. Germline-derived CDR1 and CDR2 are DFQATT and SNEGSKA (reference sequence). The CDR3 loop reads CSARAGGDGYTF. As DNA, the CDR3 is TGCAGTGCTAGAGCGGGAGGGGATGGCTACACCTTC.

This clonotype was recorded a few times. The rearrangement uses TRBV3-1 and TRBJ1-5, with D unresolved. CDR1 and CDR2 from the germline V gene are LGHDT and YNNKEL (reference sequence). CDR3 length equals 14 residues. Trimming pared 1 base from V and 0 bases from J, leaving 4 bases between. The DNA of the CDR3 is TGTGCCAGCAGCCAAGTTGGTAGCAATCAGCCCCAGCATTTT. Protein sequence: CASSQVGSNQPQHF.

As DNA, the CDR3 is TGTGCCAGCAGTTACGGGACAGGGGGAAATTCACCCCTCCACTTT. Protein sequence: CASSYGTGGNSPLHF. The J gene is TRBJ1-6, the V gene TRBV6-5, with 11 nucleotides matching TRBD1. V lost 2 bases, J lost 7 bases, and 1 base stayed unmatched. This CDR3 spans 15 amino acids. Germline V lookup: CDR1 MNHEY, CDR2 SVGAGI.